The rows below give T cell receptor beta chains drawn from one sample of a study of cytomegalovirus exposure and HLA in healthy donors. Here immunoSEQ multiplex PCR was the method, and the copy in TCRdb shows in-frame clones only, minus some. The sample table sets out 150,000 or so clones. What was sequenced was PBMCs. Receptors originate from a woman aged 45-65 years in good health and CMV-seronegative. The CDR3 runs from the conserved cysteine through the conserved F or W. Each record gives: J gene, V gene, CDR3 protein.

TRBJ2-7,TRBV4-1,CASSQESPQSGSRYEQYF
TRBJ2-5,TRBV4-1,CASSHFAGTGIEYF
TRBJ2-2,TRBV4-2,CASSHNRGLVTGELFF
TRBJ2-5,TRBV2,CASSEVGAEETQYF
TRBJ2-3,TRBV10-3,CAISPDRGSTDTQYF
TRBJ2-5,TRBV5-4,CASSLDRGRETQYF
TRBJ2-7,TRBV28,CASSPNNPWTRWEQYF
TRBJ1-2,TRBV29-1,CSVENRNYGYTF
TRBJ1-4,TRBV5-1,CASSLETGVNEKLFF
TRBJ1-6,TRBV7-9,CASSQGDRGQDSYNSPLHF
TRBJ1-1,TRBV28,CASSAAGIEAFF
TRBJ1-2,TRBV30,CAWGGGTYGYTF
TRBJ2-7,TRBV5-1,CASSLTAYEQYF
TRBJ1-1,TRBV4-2,CASSQEFTGRTEAFF
TRBJ2-5,TRBV12-5,CASALRDTETQYF
TRBJ2-3,TRBV28,CASSFPSGGLDTQYF
TRBJ2-7,TRBV5-1,CASSLYLEGGSYEQYF
TRBJ2-7,TRBV7-2,CASSLVIGQGGEQYF
TRBJ2-7,TRBV7-9,CASSTASGLFLDEQYF
TRBJ1-4,TRBV29-1,CSGGTVNEKLFF
TRBJ1-2,TRBV28,CASSLGPTGGLNYGYTF
TRBJ1-1,TRBV6-5,CASSHREPVTEAFF
TRBJ2-7,TRBV4-3,CASSQAPTGGYEQYF
TRBJ2-3,TRBV6-6,CASRGTDTQYF
TRBJ1-5,TRBV27,CASSPDRTPRPQHF
TRBJ1-4,TRBV4-2,CASSQDSRDSREKLFF
TRBJ2-5,TRBV14,CASSPGGAVPNQYF
TRBJ2-3,TRBV28,CASSLWKAGSDTQYF
TRBJ2-7,TRBV7-7,CASSSGGGEQYF
TRBJ2-2,TRBV9,CASSVNSGGTGELFF
TRBJ1-5,TRBV2,CASSQGYSNQPQHF
TRBJ1-2,TRBV7-7,CASSFLDLLGF
TRBJ1-3,TRBV9,CASSADRAGNTIYF
TRBJ2-7,TRBV6-5,CASSYGAGWDEQYF
TRBJ2-7,TRBV7-9,CASSQSSLGGEQYF
TRBJ2-7,TRBV20-1,CSALSSYEQYF
TRBJ2-7,TRBV19,CASKPRLAGAFYEQYF
TRBJ2-7,TRBV5-6,CASSVRDIGSYEQYF
TRBJ1-3,TRBV13,CAAGGSSGNTIYF
TRBJ1-6,TRBV5-1,CASSSEANRGLRSSYNSPLHF
TRBJ2-3,TRBV5-6,CASSSLAGKAQYF
TRBJ2-3,TRBV7-9,CASGSQGGAGTDTQYF
TRBJ2-3,TRBV7-9,CASLLGTDTQYF
TRBJ1-6,TRBV7-9,CASSWEGSPLHF
TRBJ2-7,TRBV9,CASSVQGDTYEQYF
TRBJ2-5,TRBV19,CASSLNRGETQYF
TRBJ2-5,TRBV9,CASSAPRTGGGETQYF
TRBJ2-1,TRBV11-1,CASSLAGGYNEQFF
TRBJ1-1,TRBV19,CASTRQGGTEAFF
TRBJ2-3,TRBV18,CASSPPGGQADTQYF